This T cell receptor (beta chain) originates from a study of type 1 regulatory T cells. The overall study: This in vitro CD4 product, T-allo10, is enriched for Tr1 cells and alloantigen-specific.

With 1 base removed from V and 1 base from J, the gap between germline ends came to 13 bases. The CDR3 consists of 16 residues. Germline values: CDR1 SGHRS, CDR2 YFSETQ. TCRdb processed the reads anew with MiXCR; each CDR3 protein has one entry. The data contain some 89,000 distinct CDR3 sequences, roughly 28% of them singletons. What was sequenced was CD4+ T cells, either the whole sample or a sorted fraction (not recorded which). This TCR came from a human donor in good health. This chain connects TRBV5-1 to TRBJ2-3; a weak D match, TRBD2 (6 bases). The CDR3 is CASSLSGSIGTDTQYF. CDR3 nucleotides: TGCGCCAGCAGCTTGTCCGGGAGTATAGGCACAGATACGCAGTATTTT. Complete variable domain (other parts from reference TRBV5-1 and TRBJ2-3): KAGVTQTPRYLIKTRGQQVTLSCSPISGHRSVSWYQQTPGQGLQFLFEYFSETQRNKGNFPGRFSGRQFSNSRSEMNVSTLELGDSALYLCASSLSGSIGTDTQYFGPGTRLTVL.